This is a list of T cell receptor beta chains from one sample in a study of shared clonotypes between healthy human individuals. The assay was immunoSEQ multiplex PCR, and TCRdb's table has in-frame clones only and misses some. The sample shows just over 2,000,000 clones, roughly 95% of them seen only once. The sample taken for sequencing was naive CD8+ T cells sorted from blood. The receptors here all came from a man aged 18 to 29 in good health. Each CDR3 is given with its conserved first and last residue. The D gene is left open where the match is weak. Where a row states a size, it is once, few, many or the class of an expanded clone; other rows omit it.

TRBJ1-5 | TRBV13 | TRBD1 | NA | TGTGCCAGCAGCTTCGGGACAGGGGGCGATCAGCCCCAGCATTTT | CASSFGTGGDQPQHF
TRBJ2-7 | TRBV5-1 | NA | NA | TGCGCCAGCAGCTTGGGTGCAGCACCCGCGGCTTTC | CASSLGAAPAAF
TRBJ2-2 | TRBV7-9 | TRBD2 | NA | TGTGCCAGCAGCTTAGAGGGAGGGGCCTCCCTCACCGGGGAGCTGTTTTTT | CASSLEGGASLTGELFF
TRBJ2-2 | TRBV4-3 | NA | NA | TGCGCCAGCAGCCTCGGCGGTGCCGGGGAGCTGTTTTTT | CASSLGGAGELFF
TRBJ1-1 | TRBV4-1 | NA | few | TGCGCCAGCAGCCAAGGGGTAGAGAACACTGAAGCTTTCTTT | CASSQGVENTEAFF
TRBJ2-7 | TRBV27 | NA | NA | TGTGCCAGCAGTTCGGCCCCAGGGCGGTATCCCTCCTACGAGCAGTACTTC | CASSSAPGRYPSYEQYF
TRBJ2-7 | TRBV5-6 | TRBD2 | NA | TGTGCCAGCAGCTTGTGGGCTAGCGGGAGGTACGAGCAGTACTTC | CASSLWASGRYEQYF
TRBJ2-3 | TRBV27 | TRBD2 | NA | TGTGCCAGCAGTGTCAGCGGGGAGGGGACAGATACGCAGTATTTT | CASSVSGEGTDTQYF
TRBJ2-7 | TRBV6-1 | TRBD1 | NA | TGTGCCAGCGGACAGGGGGCGAGGTACGAGCAGTACTTC | CASGQGARYEQYF
TRBJ1-5 | TRBV19 | NA | NA | TGTGCCAGTAGTACACCGATGGCAGGCCCGAGAGAGCCCCAGCATTTT | CASSTPMAGPREPQHF
TRBJ1-3 | TRBV7-2 | NA | once | TGTGCCAGCAGCTTAGAGGGTACGGGAAACACCATATATTTT | CASSLEGTGNTIYF
TRBJ1-2 | TRBV28 | NA | NA | TGTGCCAGCAGCCCTTTCGTCTTTGGGGTGACTAACTATGGCTACACCTTC | CASSPFVFGVTNYGYTF
TRBJ1-6 | TRBV7-9 | NA | NA | TGTGCCAGCAGCCTGCCCGGGCCTGGAGCCCCCCTCCACTTT | CASSLPGPGAPLHF
TRBJ2-7 | TRBV5-6 | TRBD2 | NA | TGTGCCAGCAGCCCAGGACTAGGATGGGACGAGCAGTACTTC | CASSPGLGWDEQYF
TRBJ1-2 | TRBV13 | NA | NA | TGTGCCAGCAGCTTCCCCCCATTAAGAGGGTACTATGGCTACACCTTC | CASSFPPLRGYYGYTF
TRBJ2-3 | TRBV30 | NA | NA | TGTGCCTGGAGGTACGGGGCCGGCACAGATACGCAGTATTTT | CAWRYGAGTDTQYF